This paragraph reports one T cell receptor beta chain. The data belong to a study of blood T cell repertoires in COVID-19. The overall study: Researchers got acute and convalescent COVID-19 samples from the United States, Italy and Spain. Sample material is recorded as cDNA or gDNA derived from T cells, B-cell-depleted T cells, or PBMCs.

Germline-derived CDR1 and CDR2 are GTSNPN and SVGIG (reference sequence). The length of the CDR3 is 14 residues. V lost 2 bases to trimming and J lost 7 bases, with 15 bases between them. Authors' processing steps: Reference gene primers were amplified, and this amplification served to estimate nucleated cell counts. Clones were read by immunoSEQ multiplex PCR, and TCRdb kept only the in-frame ones, dropping some. V, J and clone size reflect that table, while D and trimming were determined from the DNA. The data contain about 120,000 clones, almost 90% of them singletons. Sequencing was done on a sample of peripheral blood. The chain couples TRBV30 to TRBJ1-5, with D possibly being TRBD1 (6 bases). The origin of this receptor is a woman between 45 and 60 years old with active or convalescent COVID-19. The CDR3 is CAWSMTGGNQPQHF. In DNA form, the CDR3 reads TGTGCCTGGAGTATGACAGGAGGAAACCAGCCCCAGCATTTT. The complete variable domain, with remaining parts taken from reference TRBV30 and TRBJ1-5, reads SQTIHQWPATLVQPVGSPLSLECTVEGTSNPNLYWYRQAAGRGLQLLFYSVGIGQISSEVPQNLSASRPQDRQFILSSKKLLLSDSGFYLCAWSMTGGNQPQHFGDGTRLSIL.